This T cell receptor beta chain is from a study of T cell changes during pregnancy in multiple sclerosis. The table came from immunoSEQ multiplex PCR; TCRdb's copy has only in-frame clones and leaves some out. Among about 70,000 clones, around 90% were seen once, and the ten largest hold 0.29%. Germline assignment: CDR1 MNHNS and CDR2 SASEGT. The CDR3 runs to 13 residues. Between the trimmed V and J ends, which lost 3 bases and 1 base, there was a span of 6 bases. The V gene is TRBV6-1, the J gene TRBJ1-1; D remains unclear. The source is a female donor with multiple sclerosis, enrolled in a pregnancy study. This material consisted of CD4+ T cells from peripheral blood mononuclear cells, taken after pregnancy. This chain's CDR3 is CASSDRQNTEAFF. The CDR3 DNA sequence: TGTGCCAGCAGTGATAGACAGAACACTGAAGCTTTCTTT.